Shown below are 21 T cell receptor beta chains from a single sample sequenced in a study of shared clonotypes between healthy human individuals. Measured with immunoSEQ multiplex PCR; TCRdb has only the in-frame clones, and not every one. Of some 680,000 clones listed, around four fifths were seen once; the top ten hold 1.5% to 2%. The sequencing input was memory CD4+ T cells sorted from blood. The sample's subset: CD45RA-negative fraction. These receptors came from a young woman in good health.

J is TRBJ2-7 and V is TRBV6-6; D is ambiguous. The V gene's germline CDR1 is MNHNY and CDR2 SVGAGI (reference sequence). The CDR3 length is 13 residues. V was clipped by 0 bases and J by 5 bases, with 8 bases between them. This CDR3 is CASSYSNLNEQYF. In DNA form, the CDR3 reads TGTGCCAGCAGTTACTCGAATCTGAACGAGCAGTACTTC.

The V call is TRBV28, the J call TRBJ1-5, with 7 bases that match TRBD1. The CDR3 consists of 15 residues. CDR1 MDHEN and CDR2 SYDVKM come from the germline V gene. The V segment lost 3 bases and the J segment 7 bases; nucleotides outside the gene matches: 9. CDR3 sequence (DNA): TGTGCCAGCAGTTTCCCCTCCCAGGGGGTCCAGCCCCAGCATTTT. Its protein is CASSFPSQGVQPQHF.

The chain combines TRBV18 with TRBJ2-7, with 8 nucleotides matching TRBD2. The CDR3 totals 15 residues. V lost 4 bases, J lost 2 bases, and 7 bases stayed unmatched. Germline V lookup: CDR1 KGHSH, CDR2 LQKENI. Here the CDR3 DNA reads TGTGCCAGCTCACGAGTGACTAGCGAAACCTACGAGCAGTACTTC. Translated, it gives CASSRVTSETYEQYF.

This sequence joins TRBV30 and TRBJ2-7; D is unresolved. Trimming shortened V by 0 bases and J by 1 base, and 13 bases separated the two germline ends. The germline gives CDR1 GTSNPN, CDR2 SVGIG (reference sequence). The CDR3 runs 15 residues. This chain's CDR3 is CAWSVGPAESYEQYF. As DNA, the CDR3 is TGTGCCTGGAGTGTAGGTCCGGCGGAGTCCTACGAGCAGTACTTC. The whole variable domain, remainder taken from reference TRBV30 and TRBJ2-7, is SQTIHQWPATLVQPVGSPLSLECTVEGTSNPNLYWYRQAAGRGLQLLFYSVGIGQISSEVPQNLSASRPQDRQFILSSKKLLLSDSGFYLCAWSVGPAESYEQYFGPGTRLTVT.

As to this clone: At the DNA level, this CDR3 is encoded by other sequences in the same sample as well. CDR3 nucleotide sequence: TGTGCCAGCAGCTTGGGCGGTGCCAGCTACGAGCAGTACTTC. Its translation is CASSLGGASYEQYF. The chain has TRBV5-4 and TRBJ2-7; D gene unclear. CDR3 length: 14 residues. V lost 0 bases and J 3 bases, leaving 10 bases between the germline ends. Germline-derived CDR1 and CDR2 are SGHNT and YYREEE (reference sequence).

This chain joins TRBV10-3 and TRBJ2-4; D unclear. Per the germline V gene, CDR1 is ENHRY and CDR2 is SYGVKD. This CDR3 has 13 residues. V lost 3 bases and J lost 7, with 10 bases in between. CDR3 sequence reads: CAISDVQRNIQYF. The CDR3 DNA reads TGTGCCATCAGTGACGTACAAAGGAACATTCAGTACTTC.

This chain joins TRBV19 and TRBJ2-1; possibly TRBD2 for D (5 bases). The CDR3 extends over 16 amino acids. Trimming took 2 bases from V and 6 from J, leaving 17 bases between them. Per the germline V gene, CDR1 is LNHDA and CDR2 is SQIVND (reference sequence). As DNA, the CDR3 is TGTGCCAGTAGTATACTCGATACTAACGGGATCAATGAGCAGTTCTTC. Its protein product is CASSILDTNGINEQFF.

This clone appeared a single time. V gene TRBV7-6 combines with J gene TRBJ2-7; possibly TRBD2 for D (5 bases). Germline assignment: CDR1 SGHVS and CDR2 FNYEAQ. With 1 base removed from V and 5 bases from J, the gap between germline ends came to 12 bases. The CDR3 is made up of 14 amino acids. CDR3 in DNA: TGTGCCAGCAGCTTAGGCCGGGGAGCCGACGAGCAGTACTTC. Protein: CASSLGRGADEQYF. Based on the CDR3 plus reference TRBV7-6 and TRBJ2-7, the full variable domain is GAGVSQSPRYKVTKRGQDVALRCDPISGHVSLYWYRQALGQGPEFLTYFNYEAQQDKSGLPNDRFSAERPEGSISTLTIQRTEQRDSAMYRCASSLGRGADEQYFGPGTRLTVT.

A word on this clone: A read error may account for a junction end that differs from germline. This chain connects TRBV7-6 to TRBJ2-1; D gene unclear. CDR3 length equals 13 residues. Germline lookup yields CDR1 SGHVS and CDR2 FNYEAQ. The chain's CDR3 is CASSLRKGNDQFF. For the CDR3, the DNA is TGTGCCAGCAGCTTACGGAAGGGAAATGATCAGTTCTTC.

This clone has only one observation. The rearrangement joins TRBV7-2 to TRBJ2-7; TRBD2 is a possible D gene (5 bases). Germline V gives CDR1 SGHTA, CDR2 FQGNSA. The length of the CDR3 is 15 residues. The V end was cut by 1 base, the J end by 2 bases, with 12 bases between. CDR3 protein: CASSLGSGPTYEQYF. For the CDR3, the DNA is TGTGCCAGCAGCTTAGGGAGCGGACCAACCTACGAGCAGTACTTC.

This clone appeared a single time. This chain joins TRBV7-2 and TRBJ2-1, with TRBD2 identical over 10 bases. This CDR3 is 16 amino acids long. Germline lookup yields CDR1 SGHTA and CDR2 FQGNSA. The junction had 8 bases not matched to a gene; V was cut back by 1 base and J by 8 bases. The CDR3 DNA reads TGTGCCAGCAGCTTAGGGGCTAGCGGGAGTGAATATGAGCAGTTCTTC. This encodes CASSLGASGSEYEQFF. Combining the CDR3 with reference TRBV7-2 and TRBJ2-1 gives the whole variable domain GAGVSQSPSNKVTEKGKDVELRCDPISGHTALYWYRQSLGQGLEFLIYFQGNSAPDKSGLPSDRFSAERTGGSVSTLTIQRTQQEDSAVYLCASSLGASGSEYEQFFGPGTRLTVL.

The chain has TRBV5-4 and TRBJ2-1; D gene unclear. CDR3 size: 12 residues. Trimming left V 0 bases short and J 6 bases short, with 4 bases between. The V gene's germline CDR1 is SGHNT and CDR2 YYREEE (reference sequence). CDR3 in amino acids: CASSLGVNEQFF. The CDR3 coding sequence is TGTGCCAGCAGCTTGGGGGTCAATGAGCAGTTCTTC. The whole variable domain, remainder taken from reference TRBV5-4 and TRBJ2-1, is ETGVTQSPTHLIKTRGQQVTLRCSSQSGHNTVSWYQQALGQGPQFIFQYYREEENGRGNFPPRFSGLQFPNYSSELNVNALELDDSALYLCASSLGVNEQFFGPGTRLTVL.

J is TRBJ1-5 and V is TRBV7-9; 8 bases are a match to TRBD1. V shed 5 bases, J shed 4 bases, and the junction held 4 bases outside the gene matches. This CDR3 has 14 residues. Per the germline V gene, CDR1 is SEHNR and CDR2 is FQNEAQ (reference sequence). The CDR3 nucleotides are TGTGCCAGCAGCAAGGGACAGGATAATCAGCCCCAGCATTTT. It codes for CASSKGQDNQPQHF.

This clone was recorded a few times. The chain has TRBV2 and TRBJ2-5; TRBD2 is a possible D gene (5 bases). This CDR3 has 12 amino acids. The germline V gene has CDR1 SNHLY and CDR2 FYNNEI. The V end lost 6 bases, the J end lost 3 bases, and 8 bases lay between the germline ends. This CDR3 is CASSPGKETQYF. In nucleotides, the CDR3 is TGTGCCAGCAGCCCGGGAAAAGAGACCCAGTACTTC.

CDR3: CASVSPQGTGSPGYTF. CDR3 DNA: TGTGCCAGCGTGTCACCTCAAGGGACAGGGTCTCCTGGCTACACCTTC. V usage is TRBV28 and J usage is TRBJ1-2, with 9 bases lining up with TRBD1. This CDR3 spans 16 amino acids. Per germline, CDR1 MDHEN and CDR2 SYDVKM. The V segment lost 8 bases and the J segment 7 bases; nucleotides outside the gene matches: 17.

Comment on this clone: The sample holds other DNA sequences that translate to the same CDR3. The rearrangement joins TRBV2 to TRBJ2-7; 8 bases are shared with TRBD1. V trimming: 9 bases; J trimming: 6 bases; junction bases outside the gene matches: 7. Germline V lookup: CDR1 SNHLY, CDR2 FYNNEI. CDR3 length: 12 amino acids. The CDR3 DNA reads TGTGCCAGAGGACAGGGCCTGGGCGAGCAGTACTTC. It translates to CARGQGLGEQYF.

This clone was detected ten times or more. DNA of the CDR3: TGTGCCAGCAGCAGGACAGGGGGCAGGAGTTGGACTGAAGCTTTCTTT. This translates into CASSRTGGRSWTEAFF. The chain is built from TRBV27 and TRBJ1-1; 11 nucleotides align to TRBD1. Germline trimming cut 6 bases from V and 5 bases from J; bases unmatched to any gene: 11. The germline V gene has CDR1 MNHEY and CDR2 SMNVEV (reference sequence). The CDR3 has 16 residues.

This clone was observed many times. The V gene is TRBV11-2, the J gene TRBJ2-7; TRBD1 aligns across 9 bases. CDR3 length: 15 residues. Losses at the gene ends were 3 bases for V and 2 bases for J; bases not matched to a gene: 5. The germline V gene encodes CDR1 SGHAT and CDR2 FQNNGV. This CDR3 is CASSFSGTGPYEQYF. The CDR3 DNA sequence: TGTGCCAGCAGCTTCTCCGGGACAGGGCCCTACGAGCAGTACTTC.

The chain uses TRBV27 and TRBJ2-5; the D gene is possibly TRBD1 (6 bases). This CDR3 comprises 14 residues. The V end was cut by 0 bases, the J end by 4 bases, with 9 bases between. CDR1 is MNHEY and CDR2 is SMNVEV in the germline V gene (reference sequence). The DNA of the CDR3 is TGTGCCAGCAGTTTATCTACAGGGCGAGAGACCCAGTACTTC. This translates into CASSLSTGRETQYF.

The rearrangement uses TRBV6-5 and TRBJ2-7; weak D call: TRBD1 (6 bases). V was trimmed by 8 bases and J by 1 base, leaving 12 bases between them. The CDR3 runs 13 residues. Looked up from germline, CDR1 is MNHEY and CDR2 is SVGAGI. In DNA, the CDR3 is TGTGCCAGCGGTACACAGGGTTCCTACGAGCAGTACTTC. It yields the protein CASGTQGSYEQYF.

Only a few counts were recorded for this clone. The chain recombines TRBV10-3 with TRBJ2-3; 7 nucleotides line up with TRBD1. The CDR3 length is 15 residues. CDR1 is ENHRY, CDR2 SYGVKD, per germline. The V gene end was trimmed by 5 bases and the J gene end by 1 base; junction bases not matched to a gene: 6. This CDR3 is CAISRTGAGTDTQYF. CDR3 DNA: TGTGCCATCAGTCGGACAGGAGCGGGCACAGATACGCAGTATTTT.